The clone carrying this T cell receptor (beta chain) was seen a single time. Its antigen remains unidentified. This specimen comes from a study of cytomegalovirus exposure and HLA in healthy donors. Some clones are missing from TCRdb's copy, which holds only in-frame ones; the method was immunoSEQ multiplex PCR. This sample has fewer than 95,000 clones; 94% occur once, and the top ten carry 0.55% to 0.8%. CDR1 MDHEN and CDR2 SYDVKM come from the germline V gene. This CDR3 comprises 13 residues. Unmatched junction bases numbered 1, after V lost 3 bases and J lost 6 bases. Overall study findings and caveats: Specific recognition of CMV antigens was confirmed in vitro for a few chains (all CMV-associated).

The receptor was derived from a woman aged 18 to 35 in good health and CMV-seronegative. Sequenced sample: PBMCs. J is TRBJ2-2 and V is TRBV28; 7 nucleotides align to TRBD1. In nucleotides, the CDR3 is TGTGCCAGCAGTTTTCAGGGGGCCGGGGAGCTGTTTTTT. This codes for CASSFQGAGELFF.